Given below is one TCR beta chain in context. The antigen is not known. It was with 60 Vbeta and 13 Jbeta primers that the PCR ran. The table came from immunoSEQ multiplex PCR; TCRdb's copy has only in-frame clones and leaves some out. The data contain over 150,000 clones, roughly 79% of them singletons. This record belongs to a study of cytomegalovirus exposure and HLA in healthy donors. Turning to the study itself: An analysis done earlier identified 120 million or so unique TCR beta sequences from about 179 million T cells.

Germline V gives CDR1 SGHAT, CDR2 FQNNGV. Trimming left V 1 base short and J 2 bases short, with 11 bases between. This CDR3 has 15 residues. Study findings and constraints: TCR beta V- and J-gene trimming, according to a later analysis, was linked to a missense DCLRE1C variant.

V usage is TRBV11-2 and J usage is TRBJ2-5, with D possibly TRBD2 on 6 matching bases. Sample: PBMCs. The TCR was taken from a woman aged 45-65 years in good health and CMV-seronegative. CDR3 sequence: CASSLAGTAQETQYF. The CDR3 DNA reads as TGTGCCAGCAGCTTAGCTGGGACTGCGCAAGAGACCCAGTACTTC.